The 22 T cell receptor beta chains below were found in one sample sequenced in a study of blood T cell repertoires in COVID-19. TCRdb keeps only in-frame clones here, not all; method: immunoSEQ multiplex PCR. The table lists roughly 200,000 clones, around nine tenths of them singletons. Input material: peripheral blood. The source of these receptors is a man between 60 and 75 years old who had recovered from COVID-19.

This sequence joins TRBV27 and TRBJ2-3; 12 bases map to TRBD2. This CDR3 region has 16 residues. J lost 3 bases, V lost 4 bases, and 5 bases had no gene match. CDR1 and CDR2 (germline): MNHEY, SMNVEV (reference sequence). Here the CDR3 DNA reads TGTGCCAGCAGTTCCCGGCTAGCGGGAGGGACAGATACGCAGTATTTT. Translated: CASSSRLAGGTDTQYF.

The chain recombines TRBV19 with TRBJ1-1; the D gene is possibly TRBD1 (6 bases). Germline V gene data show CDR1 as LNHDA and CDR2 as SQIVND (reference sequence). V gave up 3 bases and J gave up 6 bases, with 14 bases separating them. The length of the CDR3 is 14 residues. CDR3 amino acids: CASSIGGGTAEAFF. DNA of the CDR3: TGTGCCAGTAGTATTGGGGGGGGCACCGCTGAAGCTTTCTTT.

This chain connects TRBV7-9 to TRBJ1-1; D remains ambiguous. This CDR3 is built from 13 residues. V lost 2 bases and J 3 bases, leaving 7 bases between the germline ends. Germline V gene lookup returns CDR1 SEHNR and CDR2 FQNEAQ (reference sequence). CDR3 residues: CASSLQEDTEAFF. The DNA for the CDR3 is TGTGCCAGCAGCTTACAGGAAGACACTGAAGCTTTCTTT.

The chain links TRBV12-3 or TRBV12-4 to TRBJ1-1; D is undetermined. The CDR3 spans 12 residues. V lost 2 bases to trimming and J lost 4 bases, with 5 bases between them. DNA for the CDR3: TGTGCCAGCAGTTTATGGGCCACTGAAGCTTTCTTT. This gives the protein CASSLWATEAFF.

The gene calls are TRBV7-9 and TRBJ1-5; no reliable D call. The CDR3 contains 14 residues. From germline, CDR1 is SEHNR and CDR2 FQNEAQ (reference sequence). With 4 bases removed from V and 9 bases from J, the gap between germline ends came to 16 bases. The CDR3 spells CASSSLVLVMPQHF. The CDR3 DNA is TGTGCCAGCAGCTCATTAGTCCTCGTCATGCCCCAGCATTTT. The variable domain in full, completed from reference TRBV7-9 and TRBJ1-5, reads DTGVSQNPRHKITKRGQNVTFRCDPISEHNRLYWYRQTLGQGPEFLTYFQNEAQLEKSRLLSDRFSAERPKGSFSTLEIQRTEQGDSAMYLCASSSLVLVMPQHFGDGTRLSIL.

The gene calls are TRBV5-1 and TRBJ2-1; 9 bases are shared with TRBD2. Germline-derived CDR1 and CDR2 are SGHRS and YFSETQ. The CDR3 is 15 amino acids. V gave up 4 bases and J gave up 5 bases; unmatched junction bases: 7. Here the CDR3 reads CASSLGTSSHNEQFF. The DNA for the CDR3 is TGCGCCAGCAGCCTAGGGACTAGCTCTCACAATGAGCAGTTCTTC.

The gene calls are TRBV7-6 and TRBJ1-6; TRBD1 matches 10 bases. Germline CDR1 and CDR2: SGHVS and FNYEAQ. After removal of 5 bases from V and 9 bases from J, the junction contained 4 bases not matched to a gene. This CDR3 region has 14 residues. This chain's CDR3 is CASSPGTGASPLHF. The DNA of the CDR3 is TGTGCCAGCAGCCCCGGGACAGGGGCTTCACCCCTCCACTTT.

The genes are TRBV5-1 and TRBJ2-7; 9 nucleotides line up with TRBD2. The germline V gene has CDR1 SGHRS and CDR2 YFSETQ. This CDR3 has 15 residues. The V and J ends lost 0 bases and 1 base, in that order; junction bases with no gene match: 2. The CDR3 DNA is TGCGCCAGCAGCTTGGGGACTAGCGCTTCCTACGAGCAGTACTTC. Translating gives CASSLGTSASYEQYF.

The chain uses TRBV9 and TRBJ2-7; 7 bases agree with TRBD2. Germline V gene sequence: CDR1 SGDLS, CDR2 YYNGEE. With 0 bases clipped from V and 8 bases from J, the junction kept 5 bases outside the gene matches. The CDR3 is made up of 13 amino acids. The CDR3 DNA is TGTGCCAGCAGCGTAGAAGGCGGGGGAAAGCAGTACTTC. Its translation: CASSVEGGGKQYF.

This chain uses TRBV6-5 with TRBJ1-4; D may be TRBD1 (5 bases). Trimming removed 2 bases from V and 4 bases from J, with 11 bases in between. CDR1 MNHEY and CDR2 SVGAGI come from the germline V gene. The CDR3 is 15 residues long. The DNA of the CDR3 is TGTGCCAGCAGTTACAGGGGATACCGTAATGAAAAACTGTTTTTT. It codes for CASSYRGYRNEKLFF.

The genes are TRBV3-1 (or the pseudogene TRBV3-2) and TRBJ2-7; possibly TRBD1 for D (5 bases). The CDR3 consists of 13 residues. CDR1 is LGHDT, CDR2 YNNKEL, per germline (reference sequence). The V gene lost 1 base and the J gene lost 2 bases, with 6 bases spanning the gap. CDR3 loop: CASSQAGTYEQYF. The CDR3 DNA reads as TGTGCCAGCAGCCAAGCAGGGACCTACGAGCAGTACTTC.

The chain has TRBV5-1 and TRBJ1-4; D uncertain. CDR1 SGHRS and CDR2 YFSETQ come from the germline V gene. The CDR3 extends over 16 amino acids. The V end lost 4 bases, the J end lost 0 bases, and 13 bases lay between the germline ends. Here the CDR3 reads CASSRGVDATNEKLFF. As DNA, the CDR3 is TGCGCCAGCAGCCGGGGAGTCGATGCAACTAATGAAAAACTGTTTTTT.

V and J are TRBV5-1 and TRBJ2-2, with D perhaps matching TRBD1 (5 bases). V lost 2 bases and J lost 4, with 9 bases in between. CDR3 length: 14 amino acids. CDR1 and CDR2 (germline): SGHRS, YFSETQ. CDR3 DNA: TGCGCCAGCAGCTTAGACAGCATCACCGGGGAGCTGTTTTTT. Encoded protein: CASSLDSITGELFF.

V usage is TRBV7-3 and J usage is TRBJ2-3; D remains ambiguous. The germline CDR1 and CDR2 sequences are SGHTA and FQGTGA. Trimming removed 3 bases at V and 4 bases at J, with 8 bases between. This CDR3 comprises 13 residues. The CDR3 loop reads CASSFFEADTQYF. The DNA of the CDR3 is TGTGCCAGCAGCTTTTTCGAGGCAGATACGCAGTATTTT.

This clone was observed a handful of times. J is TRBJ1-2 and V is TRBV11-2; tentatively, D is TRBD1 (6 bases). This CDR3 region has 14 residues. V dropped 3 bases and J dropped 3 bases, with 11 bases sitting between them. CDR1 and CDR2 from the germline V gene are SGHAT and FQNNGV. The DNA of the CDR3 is TGTGCCAGCAGCTTCCCAAGGACAGACTATGGCTACACCTTC. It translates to CASSFPRTDYGYTF.

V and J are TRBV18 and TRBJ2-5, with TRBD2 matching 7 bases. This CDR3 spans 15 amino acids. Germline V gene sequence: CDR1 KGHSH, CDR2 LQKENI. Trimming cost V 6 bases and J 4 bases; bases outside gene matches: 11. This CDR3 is CASSRAGIRTETQYF. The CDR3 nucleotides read TGTGCCAGCTCCCGAGCGGGAATCAGAACAGAGACCCAGTACTTC.

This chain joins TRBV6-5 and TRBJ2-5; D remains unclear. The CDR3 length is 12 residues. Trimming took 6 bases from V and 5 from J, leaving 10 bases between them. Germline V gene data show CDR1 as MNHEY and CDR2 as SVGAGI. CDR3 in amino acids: CASRPGGETQYF. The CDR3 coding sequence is TGTGCCAGCAGACCGGGTGGGGAGACCCAGTACTTC.

CDR3 bases: TGTGCCAGCAGCGGGGCTAGCGCACACAATGAGCAGTTCTTC. It codes for CASSGASAHNEQFF. The V call is TRBV28, the J call TRBJ2-1; a possible D gene is TRBD2 (6 bases). The CDR3 sequence is 14 residues long. The germline V gene encodes CDR1 MDHEN and CDR2 SYDVKM. The ends were cut back, 6 bases at V and 5 bases at J, with 14 bases in the middle. The variable domain in full, completed from reference TRBV28 and TRBJ2-1, reads DVKVTQSSRYLVKRTGEKVFLECVQDMDHENMFWYRQDPGLGLRLIYFSYDVKMKEKGDIPEGYSVSREKKERFSLILESASTNQTSMYLCASSGASAHNEQFFGPGTRLTVL.

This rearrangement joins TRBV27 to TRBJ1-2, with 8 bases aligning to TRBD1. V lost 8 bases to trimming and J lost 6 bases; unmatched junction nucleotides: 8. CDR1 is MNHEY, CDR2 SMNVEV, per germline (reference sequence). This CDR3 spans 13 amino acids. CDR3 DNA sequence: TGTGCCAGCGGGGACAGGCCTAGAAATGGCTACACCTTC. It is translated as CASGDRPRNGYTF.

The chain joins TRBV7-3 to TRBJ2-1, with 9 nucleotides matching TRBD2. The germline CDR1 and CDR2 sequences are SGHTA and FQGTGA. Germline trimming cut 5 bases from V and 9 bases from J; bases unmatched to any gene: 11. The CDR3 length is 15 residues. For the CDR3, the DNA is TGTGCCAGCAGCCCGCCGGGACTAGCAGGGGGTGAGCAGTTCTTC. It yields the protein CASSPPGLAGGEQFF.

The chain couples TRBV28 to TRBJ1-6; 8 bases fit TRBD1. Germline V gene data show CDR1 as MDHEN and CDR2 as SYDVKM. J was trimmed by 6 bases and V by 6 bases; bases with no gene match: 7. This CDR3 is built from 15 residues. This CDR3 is CASSPHGQGNSPLHF. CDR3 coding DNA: TGTGCCAGCAGCCCCCACGGACAGGGTAATTCACCCCTCCACTTT.

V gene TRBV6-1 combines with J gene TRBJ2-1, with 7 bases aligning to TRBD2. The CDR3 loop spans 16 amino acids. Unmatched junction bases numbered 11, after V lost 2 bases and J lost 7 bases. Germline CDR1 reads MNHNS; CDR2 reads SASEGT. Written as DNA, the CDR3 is TGTGCCAGCAGTGAACCTCGAGGGAGGGCCAAAAATGAGCAGTTCTTC. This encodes CASSEPRGRAKNEQFF.